The T cell receptor (beta chain) described here comes from a study of CD8 T cells in ankylosing spondylitis. The study's findings and limits: Typical of ankylosing spondylitis blood, it appeared, was a TCR beta motif of roughly eight highly homologous variants.

On this clonotype: The antigen remains undetermined.

TCRdb used MiXCR to reprocess the 5' RACE reads, holding one entry per CDR3 protein. This sample has about 320,000 distinct CDR3 sequences; 11% occur once, and the top ten carry roughly 9%. Deletions cut 9 bases from V and 7 bases from J, with 20 bases between. The germline CDR1 and CDR2 sequences are KGHDR and SFDVKD. The CDR3 extends over 14 amino acids. The rearrangement links TRBV24-1 to TRBJ2-5, with D possibly being TRBD1 or TRBD2 (5 bases each). Specimen: blood, either unsorted or a sorted T cell fraction (not recorded which). The sequence derives from a female donor with ankylosing spondylitis or in good health (not recorded which). The CDR3 sequence: CATETGAKDGTQYF. The CDR3 region has the DNA TGTGCCACCGAAACCGGGGCCAAAGACGGGACCCAGTACTTC.